This TCR beta chain was captured by sequencing in a study of CD8 T cells in ankylosing spondylitis. Study outcomes and limitations: A subset of motif variants has previously been described in the synovial fluid and blood of reactive arthritis. In ankylosing spondylitis patients, matched synovial fluid reportedly showed significant enrichment of disease-linked clones. Blood from ankylosing spondylitis patients appeared to carry a characteristic roughly eight-variant TCR beta motif.

Researchers built TCR beta libraries using quantitative 5'-RACE with molecular barcodes. In TCRdb, the 5' RACE reads were re-called with MiXCR into one record per CDR3 protein. The sample lists fewer than 550,000 distinct CDR3 sequences; about 5.7% were seen once. This CDR3 contains 14 residues. The germline V gene has CDR1 SGHTA and CDR2 FQGTGA. Trimming took 2 bases from V and 3 from J, leaving 8 bases between them. This clonotype was recorded many times. Antigen: not known. What was sequenced was blood, either unsorted or a sorted T cell fraction (not recorded which). The sequence was obtained from a male donor with ankylosing spondylitis. This chain joins TRBV7-3 and TRBJ1-5; D call uncertain. CDR3 sequence reads: CASSLSMNNQPQHF. The CDR3, as DNA: TGTGCCAGCAGCTTATCTATGAACAATCAGCCCCAGCATTTT.